The 13 T cell receptor beta chains in this list originate from one sample, sequenced in a study of blood T cell repertoires in COVID-19. This table comes from immunoSEQ multiplex PCR, and its TCRdb copy is limited to in-frame clones, with some not included. The data contain about 250,000 clones, roughly 80% of them singletons. The sequencing input was peripheral blood. Receptors originate from a middle-aged woman with active or convalescent COVID-19.

This sequence joins TRBV3-1 (or the pseudogene TRBV3-2) and TRBJ2-3, with TRBD2 matching 11 bases. The ends lost 4 bases at V and 6 bases at J; junction bases unmatched: 3. The CDR3 totals 14 residues. Germline-derived CDR1 and CDR2 are LGHDT and YNNKEL (reference sequence). The CDR3 nucleotides read TGTGCCAGCAGCCCTAGCGGGGGGCCCGATACGCAGTATTTT. It is translated as CASSPSGGPDTQYF.

This clone appeared a few times. The CDR3 spells CASSYPPPPDTEAFF. As DNA, the CDR3 is TGTGCCAGCAGCTATCCACCCCCCCCGGACACTGAAGCTTTCTTT. The chain has TRBV21-1 and TRBJ1-1. TRBV21-1 represents a pseudogene. The CDR3 covers 15 residues.

V is TRBV2 and J is TRBJ2-2; maybe TRBD2 (7 bases). CDR3 length: 15 residues. The V and J ends lost 7 bases and 1 base respectively, with 13 bases between them. The germline gives CDR1 SNHLY, CDR2 FYNNEI. The CDR3 sequence: CASTWGGGNTGELFF. The DNA of the CDR3 is TGTGCCAGCACTTGGGGAGGGGGGAACACCGGGGAGCTGTTTTTT.

V usage is TRBV12-3 or TRBV12-4 and J usage is TRBJ1-2; TRBD1 agrees at 7 bases. V lost 6 bases, J lost 7 bases, and 5 bases stayed unmatched. The CDR3 has 12 residues. Written as DNA, the CDR3 is TGTGCCAGCAGCAACAGGGGAGGTGGCTACACCTTC. Amino acid sequence: CASSNRGGGYTF.

This clone showed up just a few times. The V and J genes are TRBV4-1 and TRBJ1-2; no clear D. The CDR3 covers 14 residues. V shed 0 bases and J shed 2 bases, with 7 bases lying between them. Germline-derived CDR1 and CDR2 are MGHRA and YSYEKL. CDR3 in DNA: TGCGCCAGCAGCCAAGACAGCGTGAACTATGGCTACACCTTC. Amino acid sequence: CASSQDSVNYGYTF.

V and J are TRBV28 and TRBJ1-2; D call uncertain. The CDR3 is made up of 13 amino acids. V lost 4 bases and J 4 bases, leaving 10 bases between the germline ends. CDR1 MDHEN and CDR2 SYDVKM come from the germline V gene. CDR3 loop: CASSSQVSYGYTF. The CDR3 bases are TGTGCCAGCAGTTCGCAGGTTAGCTATGGCTACACCTTC.

The chain couples TRBV30 to TRBJ1-4, with D unresolved. Trimming pared 0 bases from V and 5 bases from J, leaving 19 bases between. The CDR3 sequence is 17 residues long. CDR1 is GTSNPN and CDR2 is SVGIG in the germline V gene (reference sequence). The CDR3 spells CAWSVGIGPYLNEKLFF. As DNA, the CDR3 is TGTGCCTGGAGTGTCGGGATTGGACCCTACTTGAATGAAAAACTGTTTTTT.

The chain recombines TRBV18 with TRBJ1-4; D not resolved. The CDR3 spans 12 residues. Germline CDR1 reads KGHSH; CDR2 reads LQKENI. V was pared by 6 bases and J by 6 bases, with 8 bases between. The CDR3 DNA reads TGTGCCAGCTCCCCCGTTGATGAAAAACTGTTTTTT. It codes for CASSPVDEKLFF.

V usage is TRBV12-3 or TRBV12-4 and J usage is TRBJ2-7; 7 bases fit TRBD1. The CDR3 is made up of 13 amino acids. The ends lost 7 bases at V and 2 bases at J; junction bases unmatched: 5. The chain's CDR3 is CASTSTGPYEQYF. CDR3 bases: TGTGCCAGCACCTCGACAGGGCCCTACGAGCAGTACTTC.

The chain combines TRBV2 with TRBJ1-1; TRBD1 matches at 8 bases. V was pared by 4 bases and J by 4 bases, with 5 bases of the junction left unmatched. Per germline, CDR1 SNHLY and CDR2 FYNNEI. The length of the CDR3 is 14 residues. CDR3 sequence (DNA): TGTGCCAGCAGTGTGGACAGGGTGGGCACTGAAGCTTTCTTT. Translating gives CASSVDRVGTEAFF.

The CDR3 is CASSLGLNSPLHF. CDR3 coding DNA: TGTGCCAGCAGCTTAGGGCTGAATTCACCCCTCCACTTT. The chain recombines TRBV11-2 with TRBJ1-6; no clear D. The germline V gene has CDR1 SGHAT and CDR2 FQNNGV. The length of the CDR3 is 13 residues. Trimming took off 1 base at V and 7 bases at J, with 5 bases between the two ends.

The rearrangement uses TRBV7-2 and TRBJ1-5; possibly TRBD1 for D (6 bases). The germline V gene has CDR1 SGHTA and CDR2 FQGNSA. This CDR3 is built from 16 residues. Deletions cut 1 base from V and 7 bases from J, with 17 bases between. The CDR3 is CASSLEVLGGAQPQHF. CDR3 bases: TGTGCCAGCAGCTTAGAAGTGTTAGGGGGGGCCCAGCCCCAGCATTTT.

The chain employs TRBV7-8 and TRBJ2-2, with 13 bases lining up with TRBD2. V lost 3 bases to trimming and J lost 1 base; unmatched junction nucleotides: 11. Germline values: CDR1 SGHVS, CDR2 FQNEAQ. This CDR3 region has 20 residues. This CDR3 reads CASSLPGEGTSGENTGELFF. The CDR3, as DNA: TGTGCCAGCAGCTTGCCGGGAGAGGGGACTAGCGGGGAGAACACCGGGGAGCTGTTTTTT.